The entry below describes one T cell receptor beta chain. Its antigen is currently unknown. The sample comes from a study of shared clonotypes between healthy human individuals. Whole-study context: Researchers assigned three CD4 naive, three CD4 memory, two CD8 naive and one CD8 memory plate to each donor. Study conclusions and caveats: The study found 4.5% to 5% of naive CD4 clonotypes shared across a handful of donors.

Donors, healthy HIV-negative adults, lacked recent acute infections or vaccinations. Only Caucasian adults living in Nashville, Tennessee served as donors. J lost 2 bases, V lost 4 bases, and 4 bases had no gene match. This CDR3 comprises 15 residues. Germline CDR1 and CDR2: SNHLY and FYNNEI. Sequenced by immunoSEQ multiplex PCR; TCRdb stores in-frame clones only, minus some. The sample lists roughly 1,000,000 clones, around 82% occurring once. The source material was memory CD4+ T cells from PBMCs. This sample's subset: CD45RA-negative fraction. The TCR comes from a young man in good health. Some clones in this sample may be carry-over from other donors' samples. J is TRBJ2-7 and V is TRBV2, with 11 bases identical to TRBD2. The CDR3 DNA sequence: TGTGCCAGCAGTGTCGGTAGCGGGAGGGCCTACGAGCAGTACTTC. Residues: CASSVGSGRAYEQYF.